This is a list of T cell receptor beta chains from one sample in a study of CD4+ T cells in melanoma. Data came from immunoSEQ multiplex PCR; TCRdb stores just in-frame clones and leaves some out. This table holds some 150,000 clones, about 93% found once. Receptor source: a human donor with melanoma. Both conserved end residues are trimmed from each CDR3. The D gene is left open where the match is weak.

CDR3 length: 13
V gene: TRBV5-6
D gene: .
CDR3 protein: ASSPLGGGNTEAF

CDR3 length: 11
V gene: TRBV6-1
D gene: .
CDR3 protein: ASSASFLYEQY

CDR3 length: 13
V gene: TRBV7-9
D gene: TRBD2
CDR3 protein: ASSLLAGGVREQY

CDR3 length: 11
V gene: TRBV2
D gene: TRBD2
CDR3 protein: ASGTSFTYEQY

CDR3 length: 13
V gene: TRBV2
D gene: .
CDR3 protein: ASTRGRGGNQPQH

CDR3 length: 12
V gene: TRBV11-2
D gene: .
CDR3 protein: ASSSGGQINIQY

CDR3 length: 11
V gene: TRBV18
D gene: .
CDR3 protein: ASSPKGTAEQY

CDR3 length: 13
V gene: TRBV7-3
D gene: TRBD2
CDR3 protein: ASSLTPGGTYEQY

CDR3 length: 10
V gene: TRBV5-1
D gene: .
CDR3 protein: ASSPGGETQY

CDR3 length: 12
V gene: TRBV10-3
D gene: TRBD1
CDR3 protein: AISWTGTGGEAF

CDR3 length: 14
V gene: TRBV4-1
D gene: TRBD2
CDR3 protein: ASSQEGGGAGDTQY

CDR3 length: 9
V gene: TRBV18
D gene: .
CDR3 protein: ASSPLLEAF

CDR3 length: 14
V gene: TRBV4-2
D gene: .
CDR3 protein: ASSQDSLATNEKLF

CDR3 length: 13
V gene: TRBV5-6
D gene: TRBD1
CDR3 protein: ASSRRDSYSGELF

CDR3 length: 13
V gene: TRBV6-5
D gene: TRBD1
CDR3 protein: ASSSRQGRTYEQY

CDR3 length: 16
V gene: TRBV27
D gene: TRBD1
CDR3 protein: ASSQRGQDVVKNYGYT

CDR3 length: 17
V gene: TRBV14
D gene: TRBD1
CDR3 protein: ASSQDRRGRGGRNTEAF

CDR3 length: 13
V gene: TRBV5-1
D gene: TRBD2
CDR3 protein: ASSSSGARTDTQY

CDR3 length: 13
V gene: TRBV7-2
D gene: TRBD1
CDR3 protein: ASSTRQGSNQPQH

CDR3 length: 12
V gene: TRBV10-3
D gene: TRBD2
CDR3 protein: AISVGGVNYEQY

CDR3 length: 11
V gene: TRBV5-4
D gene: TRBD1
CDR3 protein: ASRRDRQETQY

CDR3 length: 14
V gene: TRBV6-5
D gene: .
CDR3 protein: ASSYSMESWNTEAF

CDR3 length: 12
V gene: TRBV19
D gene: .
CDR3 protein: ASKRHGGDTEAF